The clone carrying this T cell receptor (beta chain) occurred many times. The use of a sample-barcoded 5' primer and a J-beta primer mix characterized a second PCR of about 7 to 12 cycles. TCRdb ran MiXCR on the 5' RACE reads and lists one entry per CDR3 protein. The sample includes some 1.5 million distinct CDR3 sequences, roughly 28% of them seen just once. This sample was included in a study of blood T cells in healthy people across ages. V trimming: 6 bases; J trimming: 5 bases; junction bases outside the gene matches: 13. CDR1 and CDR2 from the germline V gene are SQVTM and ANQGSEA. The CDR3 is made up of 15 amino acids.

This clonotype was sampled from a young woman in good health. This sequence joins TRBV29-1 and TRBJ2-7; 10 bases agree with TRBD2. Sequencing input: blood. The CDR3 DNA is TGCAGCGTGACGCGTTATAGCGGGAGGCTCAACGAGCAGTACTTC. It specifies CSVTRYSGRLNEQYF.